One and the same sample provided the 9 T cell receptor beta chains below, sequenced in a study of human versus mouse CDR3 diversity and MHC coevolution. This table comes from immunoSEQ multiplex PCR, and its TCRdb copy is limited to in-frame clones, with some not included. The sample lists tens of thousands of clones; around 93% were seen once. Material for sequencing was naive CD4+ T cells from blood. The subset: CD45RO-negative CD62L-positive naive CD4 T cells. The receptor source for this set is a person between 25 and 75 years old in good health.

CDR3 amino acids: CASSLGRTSGTWGTDTQYF. The CDR3 DNA reads as TGTGCCAGCAGCTTAGGCCGGACTAGCGGGACGTGGGGCACAGATACGCAGTATTTT. The chain uses TRBV7-9 and TRBJ2-3; TRBD2 aligns across 12 bases. V dropped 1 base and J dropped 1; count of bases not matched to a gene: 9. Germline-derived CDR1 and CDR2 are SEHNR and FQNEAQ (reference sequence). The CDR3 has 19 amino acids.

V and J are TRBV27 and TRBJ1-2; possibly TRBD1 for D (6 bases). V gave up 2 bases and J gave up 4 bases, with 17 bases separating them. The germline CDR1 and CDR2 sequences are MNHEY and SMNVEV (reference sequence). The CDR3 has 16 residues. CDR3 region: CASSLIWDTGPYGYTF. CDR3 DNA: TGTGCCAGCAGTTTAATCTGGGACACTGGTCCCTATGGCTACACCTTC.

The chain has TRBV11-2 and TRBJ2-7; 9 bases are shared with TRBD2. The germline gives CDR1 SGHAT, CDR2 FQNNGV. J gave up 0 bases and V 1 base, and 10 bases lay outside the gene matches. There are 18 residues in the CDR3. The CDR3 is CASSLVGTSGRSSYEQYF. As DNA, the CDR3 is TGTGCCAGCAGCTTAGTAGGTACTAGCGGGCGAAGCTCCTACGAGCAGTACTTC.

The genes are TRBV4-1 and TRBJ2-1; 7 bases map to TRBD2. Germline trimming cut 0 bases from V and 1 base from J; bases unmatched to any gene: 9. This CDR3 has 18 residues. Germline V gene lookup returns CDR1 MGHRA and CDR2 YSYEKL. The DNA of the CDR3 is TGCGCCAGCAGCCAAGATAACGGCCAGCGGGGTTCCTACAATGAGCAGTTCTTC. As protein: CASSQDNGQRGSYNEQFF.

The rearrangement joins TRBV5-5 to TRBJ1-1, with TRBD1 as a possible D gene (6 bases). CDR3 size: 15 residues. Trimming stripped 0 bases from V and 4 bases from J, with 13 bases between. Germline-derived CDR1 and CDR2 are SGHKS and YYEKEE (reference sequence). Here the CDR3 DNA reads TGTGCCAGCAGCTTGGTGGGGGCGGGGGGCACTGAAGCTTTCTTT. The encoded protein is CASSLVGAGGTEAFF.

V usage is TRBV5-4 and J usage is TRBJ2-1, with D perhaps matching TRBD2 (5 bases). The CDR3 sequence is 14 residues long. V shed 0 bases and J shed 5 bases, with 9 bases lying between them. Germline loops: CDR1 SGHNT, CDR2 YYREEE (reference sequence). The CDR3 spells CASSLALRDNEQFF. As DNA, the CDR3 is TGTGCCAGCAGCTTGGCCCTGCGGGACAATGAGCAGTTCTTC.

The rearrangement joins TRBV13 to TRBJ2-1; 10 bases fit TRBD2. There are 16 residues in the CDR3. V dropped 2 bases and J dropped 5; count of bases not matched to a gene: 6. Germline loops: CDR1 PRHDT, CDR2 FYEKMQ (reference sequence). The CDR3 DNA reads TGTGCCAGCAGCTTAAGGTGGACTAGCGGAAACAATGAGCAGTTCTTC. This gives the protein CASSLRWTSGNNEQFF. The whole variable domain, filled in from reference TRBV13 and TRBJ2-1, reads AAGVIQSPRHLIKEKRETATLKCYPIPRHDTVYWYQQGPGQDPQFLISFYEKMQSDKGSIPDRFSAQQFSDYHSELNMSSLELGDSALYFCASSLRWTSGNNEQFFGPGTRLTVL.

The chain joins TRBV19 to TRBJ2-2; D ambiguous. Germline V gene data show CDR1 as LNHDA and CDR2 as SQIVND (reference sequence). Trimming shortened V by 7 bases and J by 0 bases, and 12 bases separated the two germline ends. The CDR3 is made up of 15 amino acids. The CDR3 protein is CASNPTPANTGELFF. For the CDR3, the DNA is TGTGCCAGTAACCCGACACCGGCGAACACCGGGGAGCTGTTTTTT.

The CDR3 sequence is CASTVVEGMNTEAFF. For the CDR3, the DNA is TGTGCCAGTACTGTGGTGGAGGGGATGAACACTGAAGCTTTCTTT. V usage is TRBV19 and J usage is TRBJ1-1, with a weak D call TRBD1 (5 bases). The CDR3 has 15 residues. Trimming stripped 7 bases from V and 0 bases from J, with 15 bases between. Germline V CDR1 and CDR2: LNHDA, SQIVND (reference sequence).